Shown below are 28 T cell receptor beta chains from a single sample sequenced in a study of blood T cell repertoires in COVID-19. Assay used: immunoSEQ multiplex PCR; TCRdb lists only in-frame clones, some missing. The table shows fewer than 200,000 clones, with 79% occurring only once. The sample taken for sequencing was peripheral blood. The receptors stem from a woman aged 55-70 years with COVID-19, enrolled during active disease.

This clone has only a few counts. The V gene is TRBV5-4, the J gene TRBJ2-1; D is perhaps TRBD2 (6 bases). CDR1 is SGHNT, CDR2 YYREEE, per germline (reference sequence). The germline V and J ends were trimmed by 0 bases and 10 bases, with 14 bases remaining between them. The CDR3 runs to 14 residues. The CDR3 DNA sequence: TGTGCCAGCAGCTTGGCCGGAGGGACTTCCGAGCAGTTCTTC. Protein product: CASSLAGGTSEQFF.

The CDR3 loop reads CASSLVGGLTNTEAFF. The CDR3 DNA reads as TGCGCCAGCAGCTTGGTCGGGGGGCTCACGAACACTGAAGCTTTCTTT. The V gene is TRBV5-1, the J gene TRBJ1-1; weak D call: TRBD1 (6 bases). CDR3 length: 16 residues. Germline V lookup: CDR1 SGHRS, CDR2 YFSETQ. Trimming took off 0 bases at V and 1 base at J, with 13 bases between the two ends.

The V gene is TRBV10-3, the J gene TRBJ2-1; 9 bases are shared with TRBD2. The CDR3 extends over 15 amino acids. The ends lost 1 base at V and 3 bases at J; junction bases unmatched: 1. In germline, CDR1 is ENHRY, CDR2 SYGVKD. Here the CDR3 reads CAISELTSGYNEQFF. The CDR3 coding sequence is TGTGCCATCAGTGAGTTGACTAGCGGCTACAATGAGCAGTTCTTC.

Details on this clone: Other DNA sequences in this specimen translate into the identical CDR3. In nucleotides, the CDR3 is TGTGCCAGCAGCTTAACGGGGATGCGGGGGCCGGTGGGGGAGCTGTTTTTT. This gives the protein CASSLTGMRGPVGELFF. The rearrangement joins TRBV7-3 to TRBJ2-2; tentatively, D is TRBD2 (7 bases). Germline CDR1 and CDR2: SGHTA and FQGTGA. The CDR3 contains 17 residues. Trimming left V 0 bases short and J 8 bases short, with 19 bases between.

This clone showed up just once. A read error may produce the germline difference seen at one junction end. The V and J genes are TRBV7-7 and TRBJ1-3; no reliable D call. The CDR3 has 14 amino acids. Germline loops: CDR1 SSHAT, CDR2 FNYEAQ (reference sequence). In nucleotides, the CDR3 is TGTGCTAGCAGCGCCAGCGGGCAAGGAAACACCATATATTTT. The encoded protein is CASSASGQGNTIYF.

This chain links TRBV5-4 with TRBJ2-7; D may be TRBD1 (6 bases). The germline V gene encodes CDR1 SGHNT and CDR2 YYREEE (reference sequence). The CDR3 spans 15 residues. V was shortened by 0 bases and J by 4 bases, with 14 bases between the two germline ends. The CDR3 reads CASSLAGGIIYEQYF. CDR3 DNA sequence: TGTGCCAGCAGCTTGGCTGGGGGCATAATTTACGAGCAGTACTTC.

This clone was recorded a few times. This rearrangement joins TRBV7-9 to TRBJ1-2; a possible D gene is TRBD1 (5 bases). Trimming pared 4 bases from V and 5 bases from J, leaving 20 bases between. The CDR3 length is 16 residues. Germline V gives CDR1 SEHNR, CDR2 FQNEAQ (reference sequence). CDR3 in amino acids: CASSYLSGGESYGYTF. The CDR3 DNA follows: TGTGCCAGCAGCTACCTAAGTGGAGGGGAGTCTTATGGCTACACCTTC.

The CDR3 DNA sequence: TGTGCCAGCAGCCTAGGACTAGCCCCAGACTACAATGAGCAGTTCTTC. Translation: CASSLGLAPDYNEQFF. The rearrangement links TRBV11-2 to TRBJ2-1; 8 positions agree with TRBD2. V dropped 5 bases and J dropped 3; count of bases not matched to a gene: 9. The CDR3 sequence is 16 residues long. Germline V gene sequence: CDR1 SGHAT, CDR2 FQNNGV.

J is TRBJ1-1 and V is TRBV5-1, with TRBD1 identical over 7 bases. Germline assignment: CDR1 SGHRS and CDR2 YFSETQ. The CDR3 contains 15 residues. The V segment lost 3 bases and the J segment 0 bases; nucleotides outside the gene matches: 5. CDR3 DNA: TGCGCCAGCAGCTCATCGGACAGGATGAACACTGAAGCTTTCTTT. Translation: CASSSSDRMNTEAFF.

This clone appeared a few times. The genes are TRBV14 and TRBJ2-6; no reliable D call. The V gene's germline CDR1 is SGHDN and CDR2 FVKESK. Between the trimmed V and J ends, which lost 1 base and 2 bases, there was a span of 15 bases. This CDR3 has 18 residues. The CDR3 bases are TGTGCCAGCAGCCAAGTACACCGTGCTTCGCCTGGGGCCAACGTCCTGACTTTC. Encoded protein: CASSQVHRASPGANVLTF.

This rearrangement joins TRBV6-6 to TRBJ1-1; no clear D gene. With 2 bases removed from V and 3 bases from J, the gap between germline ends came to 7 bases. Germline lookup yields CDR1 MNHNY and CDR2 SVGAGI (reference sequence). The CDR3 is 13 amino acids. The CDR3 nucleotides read TGTGCCAGCAGTTACGACTTCGACACTGAAGCTTTCTTT. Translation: CASSYDFDTEAFF.

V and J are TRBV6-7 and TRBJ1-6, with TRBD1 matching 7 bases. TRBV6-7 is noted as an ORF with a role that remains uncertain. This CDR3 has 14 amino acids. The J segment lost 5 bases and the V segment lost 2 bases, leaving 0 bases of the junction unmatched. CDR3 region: CASSYDRDNSPLHF. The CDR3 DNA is TGTGCCAGCAGTTACGACAGGGATAATTCACCCCTCCACTTT.

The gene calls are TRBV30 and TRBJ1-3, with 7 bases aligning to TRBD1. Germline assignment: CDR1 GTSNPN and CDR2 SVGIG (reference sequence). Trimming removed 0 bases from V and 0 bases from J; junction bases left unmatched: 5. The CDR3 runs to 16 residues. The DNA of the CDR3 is TGTGCCTGGAGTGTAAGGGGGCAGGTCTCTGGAAACACCATATATTTT. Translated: CAWSVRGQVSGNTIYF.

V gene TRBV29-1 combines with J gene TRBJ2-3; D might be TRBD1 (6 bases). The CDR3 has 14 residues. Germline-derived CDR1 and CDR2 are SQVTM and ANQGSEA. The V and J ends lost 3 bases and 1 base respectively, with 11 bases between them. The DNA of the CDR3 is TGCAGCGTTGAGGGACCAGGGGGCACAGATACGCAGTATTTT. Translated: CSVEGPGGTDTQYF.

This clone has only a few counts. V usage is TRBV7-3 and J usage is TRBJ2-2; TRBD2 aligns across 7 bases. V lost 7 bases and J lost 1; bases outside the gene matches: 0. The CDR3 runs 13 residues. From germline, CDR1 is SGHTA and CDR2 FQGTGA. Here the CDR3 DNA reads TGTGCCAGCAAGCGGGGGAACACCGGGGAGCTGTTTTTT. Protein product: CASKRGNTGELFF.

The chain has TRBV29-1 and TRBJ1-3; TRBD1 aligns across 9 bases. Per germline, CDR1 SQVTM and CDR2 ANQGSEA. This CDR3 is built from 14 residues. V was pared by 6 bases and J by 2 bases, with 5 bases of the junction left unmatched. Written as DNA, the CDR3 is TGCAGCGTGGGGACAGGGAGGGCTGGAAACACCATATATTTT. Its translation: CSVGTGRAGNTIYF.

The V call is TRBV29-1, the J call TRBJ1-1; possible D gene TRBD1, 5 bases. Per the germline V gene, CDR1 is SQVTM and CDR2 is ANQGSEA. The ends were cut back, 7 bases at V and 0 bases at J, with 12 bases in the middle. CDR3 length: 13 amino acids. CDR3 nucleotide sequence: TGCAGCGCTGACAGCGGTATGAACACTGAAGCTTTCTTT. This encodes CSADSGMNTEAFF.

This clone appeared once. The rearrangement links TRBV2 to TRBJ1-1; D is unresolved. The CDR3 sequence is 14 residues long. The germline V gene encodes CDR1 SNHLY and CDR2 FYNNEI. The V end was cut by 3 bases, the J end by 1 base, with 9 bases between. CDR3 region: CASSEFLRNTEAFF. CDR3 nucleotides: TGTGCCAGCAGTGAGTTCCTCCGGAACACTGAAGCTTTCTTT.

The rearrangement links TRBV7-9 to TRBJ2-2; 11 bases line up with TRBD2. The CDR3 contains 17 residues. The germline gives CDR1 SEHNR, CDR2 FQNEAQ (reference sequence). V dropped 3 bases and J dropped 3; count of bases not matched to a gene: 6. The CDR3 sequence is CASSFHGTSGYTGELFF. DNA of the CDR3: TGTGCCAGCAGCTTCCACGGGACTAGCGGTTACACCGGGGAGCTGTTTTTT.

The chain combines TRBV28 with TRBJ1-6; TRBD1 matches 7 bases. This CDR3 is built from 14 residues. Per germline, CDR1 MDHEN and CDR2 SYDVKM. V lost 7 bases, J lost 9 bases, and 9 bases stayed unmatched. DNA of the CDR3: TGTGCCAGCAAAAAGACAGGGCTGGGTTCACCCCTCCACTTT. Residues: CASKKTGLGSPLHF.

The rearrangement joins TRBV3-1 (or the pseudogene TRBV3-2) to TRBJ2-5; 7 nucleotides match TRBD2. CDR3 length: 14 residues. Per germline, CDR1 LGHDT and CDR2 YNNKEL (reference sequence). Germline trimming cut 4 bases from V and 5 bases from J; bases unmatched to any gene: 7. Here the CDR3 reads CASSRGLGGETQYF. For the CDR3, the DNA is TGTGCCAGCAGCCGCGGACTAGGTGGGGAGACCCAGTACTTC.

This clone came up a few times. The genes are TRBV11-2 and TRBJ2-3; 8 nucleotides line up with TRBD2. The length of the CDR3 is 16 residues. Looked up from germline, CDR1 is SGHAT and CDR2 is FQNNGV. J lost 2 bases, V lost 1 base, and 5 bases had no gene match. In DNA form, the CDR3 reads TGTGCCAGCAGCTTAGCGGGGGGGCCTACCACAGATACGCAGTATTTT. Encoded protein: CASSLAGGPTTDTQYF.

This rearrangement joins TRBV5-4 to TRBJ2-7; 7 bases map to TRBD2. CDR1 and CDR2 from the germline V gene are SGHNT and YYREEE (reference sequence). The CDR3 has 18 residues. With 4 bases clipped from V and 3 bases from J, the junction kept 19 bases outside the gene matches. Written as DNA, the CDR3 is TGTGCCAGCAGCCCGGAGGGTTCGTGGCGGGGGAGAGACTACGAGCAGTACGTC. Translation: CASSPEGSWRGRDYEQYV.

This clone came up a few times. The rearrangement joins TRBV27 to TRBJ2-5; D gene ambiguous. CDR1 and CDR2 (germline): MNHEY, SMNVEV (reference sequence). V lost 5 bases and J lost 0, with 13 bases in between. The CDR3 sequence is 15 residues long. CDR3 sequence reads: CASSLTRVYQETQYF. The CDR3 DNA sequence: TGTGCCAGCAGTCTCACCCGGGTGTACCAAGAGACCCAGTACTTC.

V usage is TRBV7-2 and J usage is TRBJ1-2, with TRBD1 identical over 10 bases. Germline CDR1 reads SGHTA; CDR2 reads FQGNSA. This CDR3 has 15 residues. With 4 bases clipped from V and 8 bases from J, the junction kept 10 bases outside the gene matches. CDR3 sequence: CASSSRGTGEWGYTF. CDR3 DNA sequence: TGTGCCAGCAGCTCCCGGGGGACAGGGGAATGGGGCTACACCTTC.

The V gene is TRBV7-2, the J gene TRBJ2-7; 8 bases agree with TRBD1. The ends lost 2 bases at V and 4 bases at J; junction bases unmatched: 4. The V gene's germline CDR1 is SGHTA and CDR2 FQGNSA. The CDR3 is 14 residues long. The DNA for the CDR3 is TGTGCCAGCAGCTTAAGGAGACAGGGGTACGAGCAGTACTTC. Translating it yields CASSLRRQGYEQYF.

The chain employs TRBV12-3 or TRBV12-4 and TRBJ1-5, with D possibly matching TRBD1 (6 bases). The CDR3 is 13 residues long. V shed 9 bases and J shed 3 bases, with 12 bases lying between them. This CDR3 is CASQGRANQPQHF. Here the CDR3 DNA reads TGTGCCAGTCAGGGGAGGGCCAATCAGCCCCAGCATTTT.

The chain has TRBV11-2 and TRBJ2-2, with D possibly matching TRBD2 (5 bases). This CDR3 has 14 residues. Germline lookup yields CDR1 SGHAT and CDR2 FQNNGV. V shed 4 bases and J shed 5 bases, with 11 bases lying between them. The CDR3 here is CASSYRGSTGELFF. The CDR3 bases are TGTGCCAGCAGCTACCGCGGGTCGACCGGGGAGCTGTTTTTT.